Listed below are T cell receptor beta chains from one sample, sequenced in a study of blood T cell repertoires in COVID-19. The repertoire was sequenced with immunoSEQ multiplex PCR; TCRdb's copy has only in-frame clones and lacks some. The sample has over 150,000 clones, around 86% seen once; the top ten hold around 8.6%. The sequencing sample was made of peripheral blood. These TCRs come from a man in his forties or fifties with active or convalescent COVID-19. CDR3s leave out the opening cysteine and the closing phenylalanine or tryptophan. The order of the fields is J gene, V gene, CDR3 length, CDR3 protein.

>TRBJ2-3|TRBV6-6|11
ASGGLLTDTQY
>TRBJ1-3|TRBV30|11
AYHTGSGNTIY
>TRBJ1-2|TRBV15|12
ATSRVSRDYGYT
>TRBJ2-7|TRBV11-2|13
ASSFSSGSSYEQY
>TRBJ1-1|TRBV4-2|17
ASSQDLGGRVGDNTEAF
>TRBJ2-3|TRBV7-9|17
ASSLGAGGSPLGTDTQY
>TRBJ2-7|TRBV7-2|13
ASSLAPGDVYEQY
>TRBJ1-2|TRBV24-1|12
ATSDLDRVGGYT
>TRBJ1-3|TRBV11-2|15
ASSLGRGGTSGNTIY
>TRBJ2-7|TRBV19|15
ASSISAPLATPYEQY
>TRBJ2-5|TRBV10-1|13
ASSEGADPEETQY
>TRBJ1-5|TRBV6-5|12
ASSFRQGIPPQH
>TRBJ1-2|TRBV12-1|10
ASSGDRGGYT
>TRBJ1-2|TRBV11-2|11
ASSLEGSWGYT
>TRBJ2-6|TRBV2|15
ASRAGAGGSGANVLT
>TRBJ1-1|TRBV3-1/TRBV3-2|11
ASSPTGDTEAF
>TRBJ2-1|TRBV30|12
AWSAVAGVWEQF
>TRBJ2-1|TRBV19|14
ASSSPIGTRDNEQF
>TRBJ1-5|TRBV7-2|13
ASSSVGGNNQPQH
>TRBJ1-1|TRBV6-5|13
ASTSSRRAGTEAF
>TRBJ2-2|TRBV3-1/TRBV3-2|12
ASSQDWTAGELF
>TRBJ2-1|TRBV5-1|12
ASSQGDSYNEQF
>TRBJ1-3|TRBV12-3/TRBV12-4|11
ASSFRGLNTIY
>TRBJ2-7|TRBV11-3|12
ASSFTGTDSLQY
>TRBJ1-4|TRBV18|12
ASSKGPKGEKLF
>TRBJ1-5|TRBV19|13
AVQPGQGVNQPQH
>TRBJ2-5|TRBV3-1/TRBV3-2|14
ASSQDRQGPGETQY
>TRBJ1-1|TRBV10-3|14
AISVQGVVSNTEAF
>TRBJ1-5|TRBV30|12
AWGGVSGNQPQH
>TRBJ1-2|TRBV5-1|13
ASSLAEEGGYGYT